A single TCR beta chain is shown here with its context. The data were taken from a study of blood T cell repertoires in COVID-19. Donors in Cohort 3 who had recovered were those with two negative PCRs, healthcare professional clearance, or resolution of their symptoms. The CDR3 length is 13 residues. The germline CDR1 and CDR2 sequences are SGHDT and YYEEEE. With 4 bases removed from V and 2 bases from J, the gap between germline ends came to 9 bases. TCRdb keeps only in-frame clones here, not all; method: immunoSEQ multiplex PCR. The table has roughly 180,000 clones, approximately 77% seen once. The sequenced sample consisted of PBMCs or T cells enriched from blood (not recorded which). The chain combines TRBV5-6 with TRBJ1-2, with D tentatively TRBD1 (6 bases). This receptor was taken from a man aged 55 to 70 who had recovered from COVID-19. Here the CDR3 reads CASSRGGNYGYTF. Written as DNA, the CDR3 is TGTGCCAGCAGCAGAGGGGGAAACTATGGCTACACCTTC.